The sequence of this T cell receptor beta chain was determined in a study of cytomegalovirus exposure and HLA in healthy donors. 13 Jbeta primers and 60 Vbeta primers were used for the PCR. Profiling relied on immunoSEQ multiplex PCR, and the TCRdb table lists in-frame clones only, not all of them. The profile shows about 120,000 clones, 65% to 80% of them singletons. Sequencing used PBMCs. This TCR was recovered from a man between 60 and 75 years old in good health and CMV-seropositive.

CDR3 coding DNA: TGTGCCAGCAGGCTCCAGGGGAGCCACGAGCAGTACTTC. Translated: CASRLQGSHEQYF. The rearrangement joins TRBV6-5 to TRBJ2-7, with D possibly being TRBD1 (6 bases). This CDR3 region has 13 residues. Trimming removed 6 bases from V and 5 bases from J, with 14 bases in between. CDR1 and CDR2 from the germline V gene are MNHEY and SVGAGI.